A selection of T cell receptor beta chains follows, all from one sample in a study of T cell responses to AZD1222 COVID-19 vaccine. Using immunoSEQ multiplex PCR, the repertoire was profiled, and TCRdb retains in-frame clones only, with some absent. Of 89,000 or so clones listed, around 93% are singletons. The starting material was peripheral blood, obtained 28 days after the second AZD1222 dose. Every receptor here comes from an adult who received the AZD1222 COVID-19 vaccine. CDR3s include the opening cysteine and the closing phenylalanine or tryptophan. The D gene is left open where the match is weak. Some rows have no size entry. The others give once, few or many, or a class for an expanded clone.

.	TRBV14	.	TRBJ2-1	CASSQDILESQFF	TGTGCCAGCAGCCAAGATATCTTGGAGTCGCAGTTCTTC
TRBD2	TRBV28	.	TRBJ2-3	CASGTSGSADTQYF	TGTGCCAGCGGGACTAGCGGGAGCGCAGATACGCAGTATTTT
TRBD2	TRBV9	.	TRBJ2-1	CASSPGYGLATYNEQFF	TGTGCCAGCAGCCCGGGCTATGGACTAGCGACCTACAATGAGCAGTTCTTC
TRBD2	TRBV18	.	TRBJ2-1	CASSPGVERLAGVLNEQFF	TGTGCCAGCTCACCTGGGGTGGAAAGACTAGCGGGAGTTCTGAATGAGCAGTTCTTC
TRBD2	TRBV28	.	TRBJ2-7	CASRTTTSGRASLYEQYF	TGTGCCAGCAGAACCACGACTAGCGGGAGGGCCTCGCTCTACGAGCAGTACTTC
TRBD2	TRBV14	.	TRBJ2-7	CASSREPKRDWYF	TGTGCCAGCAGCCGGGAACCAAAGCGGGATTGGTACTTC
.	TRBV28	once	TRBJ1-2	CASGPNYGYTF	TGTGCCAGCGGACCTAACTATGGCTACACCTTC
.	TRBV7-9	.	TRBJ2-1	CASSLRELDEQFF	TGTGCCAGCAGTCTGAGGGAGCTAGACGAGCAGTTCTTC
.	TRBV28	.	TRBJ2-3	CASRGYFADTQYF	TGTGCCAGCAGGGGTTATTTCGCAGATACGCAGTATTTT
.	TRBV13	.	TRBJ1-1	CASSLGGNTEAFF	TGTGCCAGCAGCTTAGGAGGGAACACTGAAGCTTTCTTT
.	TRBV19	.	TRBJ2-4	CASSINRPKNIQYF	TGTGCCAGTAGTATAAACAGGCCCAAAAACATTCAGTACTTC
.	TRBV30	.	TRBJ2-1	CAWSETRVDEQFF	TGTGCCTGGAGTGAAACCAGGGTCGATGAGCAGTTCTTC
TRBD1	TRBV5-4	once	TRBJ1-1	CASSPGQGNTEAFF	TGTGCCAGCAGCCCGGGACAGGGGAACACTGAAGCTTTCTTT
TRBD1	TRBV14	once	TRBJ2-1	CASSPDRDSLYNEQFF	TGTGCCAGCAGCCCGGACCGGGACAGTTTATACAATGAGCAGTTCTTC
TRBD1	TRBV6-1	once	TRBJ1-2	CASSEMGTGSFYGYTF	TGTGCCAGCAGTGAAATGGGGACAGGGAGCTTCTATGGCTACACCTTC
.	TRBV11-2	.	TRBJ2-1	CASSPDEYNEQFF	TGTGCCAGCAGCCCGGACGAGTACAATGAGCAGTTCTTC
.	TRBV27	.	TRBJ2-5	CASSFSKGWQTQYF	TGTGCCAGCAGTTTCTCTAAGGGCTGGCAGACCCAGTACTTC
.	TRBV20-1	.	TRBJ2-7	CSARSHYEQYF	TGCAGTGCTAGATCGCACTACGAGCAGTACTTC
TRBD1	TRBV27	once	TRBJ2-2	CASSSPLRGRGELFF	TGTGCCAGCAGTTCGCCCCTCAGGGGGCGCGGGGAGCTGTTTTTT
.	TRBV9	few	TRBJ2-1	CASSVMIGMEQFF	TGTGCCAGCAGCGTAATGATAGGAATGGAGCAGTTCTTC
.	TRBV18	.	TRBJ2-1	CASSPEASPYNEQFF	TGTGCCAGCTCACCAGAGGCTAGCCCCTACAATGAGCAGTTCTTC
.	TRBV7-9	once	TRBJ1-4	CASSPRSQSNEKLFF	TGTGCCAGCAGCCCTAGGAGCCAGTCAAATGAAAAACTGTTTTTT
.	TRBV5-1	.	TRBJ2-7	CASSFLLRGSSYEQYF	TGCGCCAGCAGCTTCCTTTTGAGGGGAAGCTCCTACGAGCAGTACTTC
.	TRBV28	.	TRBJ2-6	CASSWAGESGANVLTF	TGTGCCAGCAGCTGGGCAGGGGAGTCTGGGGCCAACGTCCTGACTTTC
.	TRBV6-5	.	TRBJ2-5	CASSYTGGQETQYF	TGTGCCAGCAGTTATACGGGCGGACAAGAGACCCAGTACTTC